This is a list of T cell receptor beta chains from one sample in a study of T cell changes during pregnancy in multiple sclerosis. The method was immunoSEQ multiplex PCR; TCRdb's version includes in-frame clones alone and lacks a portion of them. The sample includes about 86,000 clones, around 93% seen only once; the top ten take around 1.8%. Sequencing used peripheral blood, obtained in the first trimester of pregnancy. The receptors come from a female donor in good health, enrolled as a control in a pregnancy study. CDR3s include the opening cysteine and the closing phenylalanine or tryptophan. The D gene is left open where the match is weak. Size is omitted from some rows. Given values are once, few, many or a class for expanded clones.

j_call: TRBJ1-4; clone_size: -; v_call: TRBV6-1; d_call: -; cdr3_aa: CASSPLGGQGEKLFF; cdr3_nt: TGTGCCAGCAGCCCCCTGGGGGGGCAGGGTGAAAAACTGTTTTTT
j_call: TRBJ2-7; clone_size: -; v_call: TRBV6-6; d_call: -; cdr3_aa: CASSLDRREQYF; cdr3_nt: TGTGCCAGCAGTTTGGACAGAAGGGAGCAGTACTTC
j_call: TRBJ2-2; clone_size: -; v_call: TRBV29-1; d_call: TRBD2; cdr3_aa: CSVDQAGGVAGELFF; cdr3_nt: TGCAGCGTTGACCAGGCGGGGGGCGTGGCCGGGGAGCTGTTTTTT
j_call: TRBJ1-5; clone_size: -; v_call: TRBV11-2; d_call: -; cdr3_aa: CASSSKTGRVEPQHF; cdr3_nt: TGTGCCAGCAGCTCAAAAACAGGGCGTGTGGAGCCCCAGCATTTT
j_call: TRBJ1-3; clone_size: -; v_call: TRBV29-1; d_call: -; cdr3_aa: CSGRGAGNTIYF; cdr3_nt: TGCAGCGGCAGGGGCGCTGGAAACACCATATATTTT
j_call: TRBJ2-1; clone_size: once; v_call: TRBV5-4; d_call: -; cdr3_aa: CASTPSVTGSYNEQFF; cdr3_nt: TGTGCCAGCACCCCCTCGGTAACAGGCTCCTACAATGAGCAGTTCTTC
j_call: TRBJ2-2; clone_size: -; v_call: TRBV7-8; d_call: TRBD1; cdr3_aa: CASSRQGANTGELFF; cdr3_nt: TGTGCCAGCAGTAGACAGGGGGCGAACACCGGGGAGCTGTTTTTT
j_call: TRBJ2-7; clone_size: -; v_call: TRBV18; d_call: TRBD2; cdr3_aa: CASSPPSGGDLSYEQYF; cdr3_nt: TGTGCCAGCTCACCCCCTTCGGGGGGGGATTTATCCTACGAGCAGTACTTC
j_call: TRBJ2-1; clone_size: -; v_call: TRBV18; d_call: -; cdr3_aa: CASSPAVPVSYNEQFF; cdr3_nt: TGTGCCAGCTCACCAGCGGTACCGGTTTCCTACAATGAGCAGTTCTTC
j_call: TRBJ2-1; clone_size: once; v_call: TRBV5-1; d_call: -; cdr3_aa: CASSEGHSYNEQFF; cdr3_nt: TGCGCCAGCAGCGAGGGACACTCCTACAATGAGCAGTTCTTC
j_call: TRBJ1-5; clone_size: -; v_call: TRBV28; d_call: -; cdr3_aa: CASEEQGIGSNQPQHF; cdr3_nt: TGTGCCAGCGAAGAACAGGGAATTGGAAGCAATCAGCCCCAGCATTTT
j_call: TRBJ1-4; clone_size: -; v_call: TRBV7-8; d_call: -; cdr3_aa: CASSLPSVGGTRTNEKLFF; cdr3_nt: TGTGCCAGCAGCCTACCGTCCGTAGGAGGAACAAGGACTAATGAAAAACTGTTTTTT
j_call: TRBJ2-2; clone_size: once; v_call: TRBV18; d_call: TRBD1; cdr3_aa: CASSQRTGANTGELFF; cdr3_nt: TGTGCCAGCTCACAGCGGACAGGGGCGAACACCGGGGAGCTGTTTTTT
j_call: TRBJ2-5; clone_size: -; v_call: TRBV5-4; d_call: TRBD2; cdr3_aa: CASSVLAGSDQYF; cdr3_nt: TGTGCCAGCTCAGTACTAGCGGGGTCAGATCAGTACTTC
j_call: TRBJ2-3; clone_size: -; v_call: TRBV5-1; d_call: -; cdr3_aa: CASSLGRVSLTDTQYF; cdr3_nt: TGCGCCAGCAGCTTGGGGAGGGTCAGCCTCACAGATACGCAGTATTTT
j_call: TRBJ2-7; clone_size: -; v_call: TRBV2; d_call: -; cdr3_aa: CASSDGYEQYF; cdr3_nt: TGTGCCAGCAGTGACGGGTACGAGCAGTACTTC
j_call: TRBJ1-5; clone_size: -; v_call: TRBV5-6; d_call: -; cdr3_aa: CASSGGRYQPQHF; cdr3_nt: TGTGCCAGCAGCGGTGGCAGGTATCAGCCCCAGCATTTT
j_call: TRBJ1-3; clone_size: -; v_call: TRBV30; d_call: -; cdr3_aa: CAWSVGGTGNTIYF; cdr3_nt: TGTGCCTGGAGTGTTGGGGGGACTGGAAACACCATATATTTT
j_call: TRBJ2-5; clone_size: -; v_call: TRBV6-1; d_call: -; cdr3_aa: CASSIFLETQYF; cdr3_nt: TGTGCCAGCAGTATCTTTCTAGAGACCCAGTACTTC
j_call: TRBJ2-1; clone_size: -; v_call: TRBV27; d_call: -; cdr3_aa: CASRKDYHEQFF; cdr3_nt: TGTGCCAGCAGAAAGGACTACCATGAGCAGTTCTTC
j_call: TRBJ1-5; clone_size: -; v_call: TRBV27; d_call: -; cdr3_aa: CASSLSRDQPQHF; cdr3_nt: TGTGCCAGCAGTCTTAGCAGGGATCAGCCCCAGCATTTT
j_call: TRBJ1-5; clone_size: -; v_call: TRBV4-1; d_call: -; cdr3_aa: CASSLDMADQPQHF; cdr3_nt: TGCGCCAGCAGCCTAGACATGGCAGATCAGCCCCAGCATTTT
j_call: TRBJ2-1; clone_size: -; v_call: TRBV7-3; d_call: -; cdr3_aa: CASSLMSGAAGEQFF; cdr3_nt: TGTGCCAGCAGCTTAATGTCAGGGGCGGCGGGCGAGCAGTTCTTC
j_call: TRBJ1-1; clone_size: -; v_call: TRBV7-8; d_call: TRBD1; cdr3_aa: CASSFRQGGTEAFF; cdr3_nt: TGTGCCAGCAGCTTCCGACAGGGCGGCACTGAAGCTTTCTTT
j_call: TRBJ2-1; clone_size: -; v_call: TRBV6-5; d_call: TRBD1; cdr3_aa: CASRTGTGNHEQFF; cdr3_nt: TGTGCCAGCAGAACCGGGACAGGGAATCATGAGCAGTTCTTC
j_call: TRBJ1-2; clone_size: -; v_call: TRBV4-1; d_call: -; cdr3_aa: CASSQDERVKGYTF; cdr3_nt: TGCGCCAGCAGCCAAGATGAGAGGGTGAAGGGCTACACCTTC